These T cell receptor beta chains were read from a single sample in a study of T cells in Graves' hyperthyroidism and ophthalmopathy. A single record per CDR3 protein comes from TCRdb applying MiXCR to the multiplex PCR reads. Here the sample spans a few hundred thousand distinct CDR3 sequences, just over 45% being singletons. Sequencing input: peripheral blood or thyroid tissue (not recorded which). The receptors originated from a woman aged 18-29 years with Graves' hyperthyroidism. The CDR3 runs from the conserved cysteine through the conserved F or W. D genes are given only for firm matches. The size of a clone is reported for some rows only, either as once, few or many, or as a class for expanded clones.

len	abundance	d_gene	v_gene	j_gene	CDR3aa	CDR3nt
14	.	TRBD1	TRBV7-3	TRBJ1-1	CASSRGTGVRASFF	TGTGCCAGCAGCCGCGGGACAGGGGTCCGGGCGTCTTTCTTT
14	many	.	TRBV11-3	TRBJ1-2	CASSVSRVHYGYTF	TGTGCCAGCAGCGTTAGCAGGGTACACTATGGCTACACCTTC
15	many	.	TRBV24-1	TRBJ2-5	CATRGGAGSQETQYF	TGTGCCACCAGGGGGGGGGCAGGAAGCCAAGAGACCCAGTACTTC
14	many	TRBD2	TRBV7-8	TRBJ2-5	CASSTRLAEETQYF	TGTGCCAGCAGCACGCGACTAGCGGAAGAGACCCAGTACTTC
13	many	TRBD1	TRBV29-1	TRBJ1-2	CSVERDSRGGYTF	TGCAGCGTCGAAAGGGACAGCCGGGGGGGCTACACCTTC
12	.	.	TRBV20-1	TRBJ2-5	CSARITEETQYF	TGCAGTGCTAGAATCACTGAGGAGACCCAGTACTTC
12	.	.	TRBV29-1	TRBJ1-3	CSAYGDGNTIYF	TGCAGCGCATACGGGGACGGAAACACCATATATTTT
14	few	.	TRBV5-8	TRBJ1-4	CASSFGSTNEKLFF	TGTGCCAGCAGCTTTGGGTCAACTAATGAAAAACTGTTTTTT
14	.	TRBD1	TRBV15	TRBJ1-4	CATGPGQGNEKLFF	TGTGCCACCGGACCGGGACAGGGCAATGAAAAACTGTTTTTT
15	few	.	TRBV12-5	TRBJ1-5	CASGLVTGPGQPQHF	TGTGCTAGTGGTTTGGTGACAGGTCCGGGGCAGCCCCAGCATTTT
16	many	.	TRBV15	TRBJ1-4	CATYGGGSLVAEKLFF	TGTGCCACTTACGGAGGGGGTTCTCTAGTCGCTGAAAAACTGTTTTTT
15	few	TRBD2	TRBV20-1	TRBJ2-7	CSASGLAGTFYEQYF	TGCAGCGCATCGGGACTAGCGGGAACTTTCTACGAGCAGTACTTC
17	many	.	TRBV20-1	TRBJ2-6	CSARVVLSASGANVLTF	TGCAGTGCTAGAGTGGTGCTTTCCGCCTCTGGGGCCAACGTCCTGACTTTC
20	few	TRBD2	TRBV12-3/TRBV12-4	TRBJ2-1	CASSLGHGEFPSGKRNEQFF	TGTGCCAGCAGTCTAGGACACGGAGAGTTTCCTAGCGGAAAACGGAATGAGCAGTTCTTC
17	many	.	TRBV11-3	TRBJ2-2	CASSLVSRSANTGELFF	TGTGCCAGCAGCTTAGTCTCGCGCAGCGCGAACACCGGGGAGCTGTTTTTT
15	once	.	TRBV2	TRBJ1-5	CASSLAGVAGQPQNF	TGTGCCAGCAGCTTGGCCGGAGTAGCGGGTCAGCCCCAGAATTTT
17	many	TRBD2	TRBV7-2	TRBJ2-5	CASSWTSGRAYQETQYF	TGTGCCAGCAGCTGGACTAGCGGGAGGGCCTACCAAGAGACCCAGTACTTC
16	.	.	TRBV5-4	TRBJ1-2	CASSLGWGGNEHGYTF	TGTGCCAGCAGCTTGGGATGGGGAGGAAATGAGCATGGCTACACCTTC
13	.	TRBD1	TRBV5-1	TRBJ2-7	CASSWDSGGEQYF	TGCGCCAGCAGCTGGGACAGCGGTGGCGAGCAGTACTTC
16	.	TRBD1	TRBV4-1	TRBJ1-2	CASSQNTGDANYDYTF	TGCGCCAGCAGCCAGAATACAGGGGATGCTAACTATGACTACACCTTC
15	many	TRBD1	TRBV25-1	TRBJ1-6	CASSRDSDYNSPLHF	TGTGCCAGCAGTCGGGACAGTGACTATAATTCACCCCTCCACTTT
14	many	.	TRBV25-1	TRBJ2-5	CASRIPGLQETQYF	TGTGCCAGCAGGATACCGGGACTCCAAGAGACCCAGTACTTC
16	.	.	TRBV7-9	TRBJ1-5	CASSEQGLAWGETQHF	TGTGCCAGCAGCGAACAAGGACTAGCGTGGGGGGAGACCCAGCATTTT
14	.	.	TRBV29-1	TRBJ1-1	CSVQKGQGNTEAFF	TGCAGCGTTCAGAAAGGGCAAGGAAACACTGAAGCTTTCTTT
16	.	.	TRBV7-9	TRBJ1-4	CASRGLAGQANEKLFF	TGTGCCAGCAGGGGACTAGCGGGGCAGGCTAATGAAAAACTGTTTTTT
15	.	TRBD1	TRBV27	TRBJ2-7	CASRQWTGAAYEQYF	TGTGCCAGCAGGCAATGGACAGGGGCGGCCTACGAGCAGTACTTC
12	many	.	TRBV20-1	TRBJ2-7	CSARELAGEQYF	TGCAGTGCTAGAGAGCTTGCGGGAGAGCAGTACTTC
11	.	.	TRBV29-1	TRBJ2-7	CSLRGADEQYF	TGCAGCTTGAGAGGGGCTGACGAGCAGTACTTC
13	.	.	TRBV29-1	TRBJ1-1	CSSRTLTDTEAFF	TGCAGCTCGAGGACACTTACGGACACTGAAGCTTTCTTT
14	.	.	TRBV2	TRBJ2-7	CASIRDTESREQYF	TGTGCCAGCATCCGAGACACTGAGAGTCGTGAGCAGTACTTC
18	.	.	TRBV7-3	TRBJ2-6	CASSFTTPGADGANVLTF	TGTGCCAGCAGCTTTACGACTCCAGGGGCCGACGGGGCCAACGTCCTGACTTTC
17	.	TRBD2	TRBV29-1	TRBJ2-1	CSVARLAGTVGSNEQFF	TGCAGCGTTGCGAGACTAGCGGGGACTGTAGGGTCCAATGAGCAGTTCTTC
14	.	.	TRBV7-6	TRBJ2-5	CASSILDGEETQYF	TGTGCCAGCAGCATACTAGACGGAGAAGAGACCCAGTACTTC
16	many	TRBD2	TRBV12-3/TRBV12-4	TRBJ2-7	CASSWSSGRALREQYF	TGTGCCAGCAGTTGGTCTAGCGGGAGGGCCCTGCGCGAGCAGTACTTC
15	many	.	TRBV3-1	TRBJ2-5	CASGNGGNQAATQYF	TGTGCCAGCGGGAATGGAGGGAACCAAGCTGCGACCCAGTACTTC